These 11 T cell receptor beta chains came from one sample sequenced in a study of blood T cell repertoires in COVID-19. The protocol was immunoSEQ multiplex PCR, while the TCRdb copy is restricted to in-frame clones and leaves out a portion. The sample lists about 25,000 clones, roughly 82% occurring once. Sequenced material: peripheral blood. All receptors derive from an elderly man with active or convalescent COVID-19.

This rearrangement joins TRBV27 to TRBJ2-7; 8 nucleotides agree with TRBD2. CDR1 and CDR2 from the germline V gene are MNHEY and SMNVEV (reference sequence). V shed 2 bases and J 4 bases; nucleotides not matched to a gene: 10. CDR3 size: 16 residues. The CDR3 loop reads CASSLKGLARGYEQYF. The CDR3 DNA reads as TGTGCCAGCAGTTTAAAAGGACTAGCCCGGGGTTACGAGCAGTACTTC.

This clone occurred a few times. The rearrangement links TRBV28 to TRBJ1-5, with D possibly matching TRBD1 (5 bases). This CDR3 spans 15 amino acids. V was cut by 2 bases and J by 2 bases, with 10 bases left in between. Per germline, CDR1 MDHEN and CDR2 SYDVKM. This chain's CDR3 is CASSLMGGGNQPQHF. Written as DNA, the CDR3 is TGTGCCAGCAGTTTAATGGGGGGGGGCAATCAGCCCCAGCATTTT.

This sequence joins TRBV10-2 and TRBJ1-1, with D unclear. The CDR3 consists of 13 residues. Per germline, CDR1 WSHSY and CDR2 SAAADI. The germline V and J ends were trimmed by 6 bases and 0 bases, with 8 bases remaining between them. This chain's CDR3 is CASRREMNTEAFF. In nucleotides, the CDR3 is TGCGCCAGCAGAAGAGAAATGAACACTGAAGCTTTCTTT.

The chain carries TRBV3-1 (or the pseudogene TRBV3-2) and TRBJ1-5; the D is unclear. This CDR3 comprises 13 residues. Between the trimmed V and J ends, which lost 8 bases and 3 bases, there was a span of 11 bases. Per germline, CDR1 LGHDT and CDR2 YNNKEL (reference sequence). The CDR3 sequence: CASSPGFNQPQHF. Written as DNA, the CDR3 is TGTGCCAGCTCCCCAGGATTCAATCAGCCCCAGCATTTT.

This CDR3 is CASSEYVFGGARPQHF. The CDR3 DNA sequence: TGTGCCAGCAGTGAATATGTCTTTGGGGGGGCTCGTCCCCAGCATTTT. The J gene is TRBJ1-5, the V gene TRBV6-1; the D gene is possibly TRBD1 (6 bases). The V gene lost 2 bases and the J gene lost 10 bases, with 21 bases spanning the gap. The germline CDR1 and CDR2 sequences are MNHNS and SASEGT. The CDR3 spans 16 residues.

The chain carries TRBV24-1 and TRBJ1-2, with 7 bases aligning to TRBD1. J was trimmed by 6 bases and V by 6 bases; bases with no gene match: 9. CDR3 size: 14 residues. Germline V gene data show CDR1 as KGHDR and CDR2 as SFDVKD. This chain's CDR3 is CATSPSDRAHGYTF. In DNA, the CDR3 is TGTGCCACCAGTCCATCTGACAGGGCCCATGGCTACACCTTC.

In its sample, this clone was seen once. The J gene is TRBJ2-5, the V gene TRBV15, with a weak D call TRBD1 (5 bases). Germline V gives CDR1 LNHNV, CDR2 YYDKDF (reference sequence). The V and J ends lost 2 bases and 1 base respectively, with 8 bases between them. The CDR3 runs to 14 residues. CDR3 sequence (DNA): TGTGCCACCAGCAGAAGGACACTCCAAGAGACCCAGTACTTC. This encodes CATSRRTLQETQYF.

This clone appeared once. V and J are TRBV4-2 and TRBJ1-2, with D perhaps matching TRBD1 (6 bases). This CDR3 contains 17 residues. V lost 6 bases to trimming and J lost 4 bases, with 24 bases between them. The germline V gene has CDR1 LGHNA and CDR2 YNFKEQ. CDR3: CASRPTINREGFYGYTF. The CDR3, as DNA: TGTGCCAGCAGACCGACCATTAACAGGGAAGGCTTCTATGGCTACACCTTC.

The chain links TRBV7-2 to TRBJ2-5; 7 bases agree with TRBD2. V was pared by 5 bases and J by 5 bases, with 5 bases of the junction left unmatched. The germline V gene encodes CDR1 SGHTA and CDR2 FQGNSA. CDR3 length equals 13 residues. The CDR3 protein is CASSRGRVETQYF. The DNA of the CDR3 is TGTGCCAGCAGCCGTGGGAGGGTTGAGACCCAGTACTTC. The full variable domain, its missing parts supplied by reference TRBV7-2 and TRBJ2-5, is GAGVSQSPSNKVTEKGKDVELRCDPISGHTALYWYRQSLGQGLEFLIYFQGNSAPDKSGLPSDRFSAERTGGSVSTLTIQRTQQEDSAVYLCASSRGRVETQYFGPGTRLLVL.

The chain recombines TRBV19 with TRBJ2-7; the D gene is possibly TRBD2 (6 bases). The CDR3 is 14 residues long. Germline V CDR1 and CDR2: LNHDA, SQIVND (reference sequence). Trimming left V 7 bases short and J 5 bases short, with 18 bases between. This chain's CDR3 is CASNVGGPGHEQYF. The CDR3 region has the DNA TGTGCCAGTAACGTAGGAGGGCCGGGTCACGAGCAGTACTTC.

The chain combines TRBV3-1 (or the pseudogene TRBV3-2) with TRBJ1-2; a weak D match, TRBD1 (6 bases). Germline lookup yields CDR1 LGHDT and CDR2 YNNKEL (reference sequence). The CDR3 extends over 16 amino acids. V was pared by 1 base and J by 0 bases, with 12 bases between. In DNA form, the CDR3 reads TGTGCCAGCAGCCAAGCTGGACAGATTCCTAACTATGGCTACACCTTC. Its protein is CASSQAGQIPNYGYTF.